This is a list of T cell receptor beta chains from one sample in a study of blood T cell repertoires in COVID-19. Data came from immunoSEQ multiplex PCR; TCRdb stores just in-frame clones and leaves some out. This repertoire shows approximately 150,000 clones, approximately 90% found once; its top ten account for 8% to 9%. Sequencing used peripheral blood. These receptors were taken from a woman between 45 and 60 years old with active or convalescent COVID-19. Both conserved end residues are part of each CDR3. Fields, in order: J gene, D gene, V gene, clone size, CDR3 protein, CDR3 DNA. The D gene is left open where the match is weak. Clone size is not always given. Where it is, it says once, few, many or a class for expanded clones.

TRBJ1-2,.,TRBV3-1/TRBV3-2,.,CASSPNRDFLGYTF,TGTGCCAGCAGCCCTAACCGGGACTTCCTAGGCTACACCTTC
TRBJ2-5,TRBD1,TRBV7-2,.,CASSSTGQSQETQYF,TGTGCCAGCAGCTCCACGGGACAGAGCCAAGAGACCCAGTACTTC
TRBJ2-1,.,TRBV4-3,.,CASSQVGEVNEQFF,TGCGCCAGCAGCCAAGTAGGAGAAGTCAATGAGCAGTTCTTC
TRBJ1-4,.,TRBV5-1,.,CASSLEQGNEKLFF,TGCGCCAGCAGCTTGGAACAGGGAAACGAAAAACTGTTTTTT
TRBJ1-2,.,TRBV4-2,.,CASSQDSGTMGYTF,TGTGCCAGCAGCCAAGATAGCGGGACTATGGGCTACACCTTC
TRBJ2-1,.,TRBV11-3,.,CASSLSSGGLREQFF,TGTGCCAGCAGCTTGTCCTCTGGAGGCCTGAGGGAGCAGTTCTTC
TRBJ2-7,TRBD1,TRBV7-9,few,CASSSRDSPWEQYF,TGTGCCAGCAGCTCCCGGGACAGCCCCTGGGAGCAGTACTTC
TRBJ2-1,TRBD2,TRBV30,.,CAWSVGTSEANEQFF,TGTGCCTGGAGTGTCGGGACTAGCGAGGCCAATGAGCAGTTCTTC
TRBJ1-3,.,TRBV7-2,.,CASIPSPGRLDTIYF,TGTGCCAGCATCCCGAGTCCAGGGCGCCTTGACACCATATATTTT
TRBJ1-2,TRBD1,TRBV7-3,few,CASSPRGGDRGQYGYTF,TGTGCCAGCAGCCCCCGTGGGGGGGACAGGGGGCAATATGGCTACACCTTC
TRBJ1-6,TRBD1,TRBV11-2,.,CASSRQGSNSPLHF,TGTGCCAGCAGCAGACAGGGGAGCAATTCACCCCTCCACTTT
TRBJ1-2,.,TRBV19,.,CASSIPPGMVRHTF,TGTGCCAGTAGTATACCCCCAGGGATGGTTCGTCACACCTTC
TRBJ2-3,.,TRBV24-1,.,CATSDFHGGIGTDTQYF,TGTGCCACCAGTGATTTTCATGGGGGGATAGGCACAGATACGCAGTATTTT
TRBJ2-7,.,TRBV10-3,.,CAISEESWWQYF,TGTGCCATCAGTGAGGAGTCCTGGTGGCAGTACTTC
TRBJ2-2,TRBD1,TRBV9,few,CASSARETGVSGELFF,TGTGCCAGCAGCGCGAGAGAGACAGGGGTCTCCGGGGAGCTGTTTTTT
TRBJ1-6,TRBD1,TRBV12-3/TRBV12-4,.,CASSIRGPLLHF,TGTGCCAGCAGTATCAGGGGGCCTCTCCTCCACTTT
TRBJ2-6,.,TRBV7-3,.,CASSSPYGANVLTF,TGTGCCAGCAGCTCCCCTTATGGGGCCAACGTCCTGACTTTC
TRBJ2-3,.,TRBV28,few,CASTELGDTQYF,TGTGCCAGCACCGAACTCGGAGATACGCAGTATTTT
TRBJ2-7,TRBD1,TRBV7-3,once,CASSLGQGDEQYF,TGTGCCAGCAGCTTAGGGCAGGGGGACGAGCAGTACTTC
TRBJ1-2,.,TRBV21-1,.,CASSNGTGWDYGYTF,TGTGCCAGCAGCAATGGGACAGGGTGGGACTATGGCTACACCTTC
TRBJ1-2,TRBD1,TRBV28,.,CASSLAGGAGYTF,TGTGCCAGCAGTTTAGCAGGGGGCGCGGGCTACACCTTC
TRBJ2-7,.,TRBV11-1,once,CASSSAGSRYEQYF,TGTGCCAGCAGCTCTGCAGGGTCCCGCTACGAGCAGTACTTC
TRBJ1-4,.,TRBV10-3,once,CAHSLHRDEKLFF,TGTGCCCACTCGCTCCACAGGGATGAAAAACTGTTTTTT
TRBJ2-7,.,TRBV4-2,.,CASSQDSSSGGSYEQYF,TGTGCCAGCAGCCAAGATAGTAGTAGCGGAGGGTCCTACGAGCAGTACTTC
TRBJ1-6,.,TRBV12-3/TRBV12-4,.,CASSYGRNSPLHF,TGTGCCAGCAGTTATGGGCGTAATTCACCCCTCCACTTT
TRBJ2-2,.,TRBV12-5,.,CASREGGSGTGELFF,TGTGCTAGTCGAGAAGGGGGTTCAGGGACCGGGGAGCTGTTTTTT
TRBJ2-7,.,TRBV12-3/TRBV12-4,.,CASSLISGYEQYF,TGTGCCAGCAGTTTGATTTCGGGTTACGAGCAGTACTTC
TRBJ2-2,.,TRBV7-3,.,CASSHSNTGELFF,TGTGCCAGCAGCCATTCGAACACCGGGGAGCTGTTTTTT
TRBJ2-1,TRBD2,TRBV6-2/TRBV6-3,.,CASSLSLAGGPVAEQFF,TGTGCCAGCAGTTTATCTCTAGCGGGGGGCCCAGTCGCGGAGCAGTTCTTC